One sample yielded the 10 T cell receptor beta chains listed below, sequenced in a study of T cell clusters in autoimmune cytopenias. TRB rearrangements were amplified by touch-down multiplex PCR with mixed TRB-A/B primers. TCRdb reanalyzed the multiplex PCR reads and collapses them to one entry per CDR3 protein, without DNA. The sample table sets out fewer than 8,500 distinct CDR3 sequences. Some 38,000 genome equivalents of blood DNA were amplified for TRB. The sample was peripheral blood. These receptors all come from a human donor with an autoimmune cytopenia or autoimmune hepatitis (not recorded which).

By frequency, this clonotype registers medium-sized. The V gene is TRBV6-6, the J gene TRBJ2-1; TCRdb designates TRBD1, a call that cannot be tested without DNA. The CDR3 runs to 14 residues. CDR1 and CDR2 from the germline V gene are MNHNY and SVGAGI (reference sequence). CDR3 sequence: CASRGKGAVNEQFF.

Judged by frequency, this clonotype is medium-sized. The genes are TRBV25-1 and TRBJ1-1. The CDR3 is 13 residues long. Germline CDR1 and CDR2: MGHDK and SYGVNS. CDR3: CASSESVNTEAFF.

The J gene is TRBJ2-7, the V gene TRBV7-2; absent DNA, TCRdb's TRBD1 call cannot be checked. Per germline, CDR1 SGHTA and CDR2 FQGNSA. The CDR3 spans 15 residues. The CDR3 reads CASSLGTGFAYEQYF.

This chain uses TRBV7-3 with TRBJ2-3. From germline, CDR1 is SGHTA and CDR2 FQGTGA. The CDR3 consists of 14 residues. This CDR3 is CASSLSSSTDTQYF. Filled out from reference TRBV7-3 and TRBJ2-3, the complete variable domain reads GAGVSQTPSNKVTEKGKYVELRCDPISGHTALYWYRQSLGQGPEFLIYFQGTGAADDSGLPNDRFFAVRPEGSVSTLKIQRTERGDSAVYLCASSLSSSTDTQYFGPGTRLTVL.

The V call is TRBV7-2, the J call TRBJ1-4; TCRdb lists TRBD1, though no DNA is available to test this call. The CDR3 loop spans 15 amino acids. Per the germline V gene, CDR1 is SGHTA and CDR2 is FQGNSA. The CDR3 loop is CASSRRTGASEKLFF.

This clonotype is labeled medium-sized based on frequency. The gene calls are TRBV10-3 and TRBJ1-6; TCRdb names TRBD1, which stays unverified in the absence of DNA. This CDR3 region has 13 residues. Looked up from germline, CDR1 is ENHRY and CDR2 is SYGVKD. CDR3 amino acids: CAIHRDKDSPLHF.

The rearrangement uses TRBV5-6 and TRBJ2-5. There are 13 residues in the CDR3. CDR1 is SGHDT, CDR2 YYEEEE, per germline. The CDR3 is CASSLATQETQYF.

V and J are TRBV4-3 and TRBJ1-2. Germline V gives CDR1 LGHNA, CDR2 YSLEER. The CDR3 has 13 amino acids. CDR3: CASSLDRSYGYTF.

This chain joins TRBV5-1 and TRBJ1-2. CDR1 is SGHRS, CDR2 YFSETQ, per germline. The CDR3 runs to 16 residues. CDR3 in amino acids: CASSPGAQGSVYGYTF.

V gene TRBV28 combines with J gene TRBJ2-1; TCRdb reports TRBD2, a call that lacks DNA to check it against. The CDR3 totals 13 residues. Germline lookup yields CDR1 MDHEN and CDR2 SYDVKM. CDR3 in amino acids: CASSLLVSNEQFF.